This T cell receptor beta chain is drawn from a study of CD8+ T cells in alopecia areata. Study summary: For 6 to 18 months, tofacitinib was taken, and 6 months off drug followed.

Trimming shortened V by 4 bases and J by 2 bases, and 12 bases separated the two germline ends. Germline V gene lookup returns CDR1 SQVTM and CDR2 ANQGSEA. This CDR3 is built from 13 residues. About this clone itself: Its antigen is unknown.

Broader study findings: Within the top 100, expanded CD8+ clones significantly decreased with tofacitinib, as did scalp clonality. A large proportion of expanded lesional clones were detected persisting in scalp and blood during tofacitinib.

Treatment in this sample: oral pan-JAK inhibitor, 5-10 mg twice daily. Alopecia areata patients provided lesional scalp punch biopsies and peripheral blood, both collected for the study. Investigators isolated RNA and reverse transcribed it into cDNA to act as the sequencing template. Repertoires were generated with immunoSEQ multiplex PCR, while TCRdb's copy carries only in-frame clones and drops some. The sample has around 190,000 clones; roughly three fifths are singletons. The sample here was CD4+ T cells sorted from blood, taken around week 49, from a patient treated with tofacitinib. This clonotype was obtained from a human donor with alopecia areata. This rearrangement joins TRBV29-1 to TRBJ2-7; tentatively, D is TRBD1 or TRBD2 (5 bases each). CDR3 sequence (DNA): TGCAGCGTTGCCGGGACCGAGACCTACGAGCAGTACTTC. Translating it yields CSVAGTETYEQYF.